These 13 T cell receptor beta chains came from one sample sequenced in a study of Graves' ophthalmopathy and Graves' hyperthyroidism. For repertoire sequencing, the TCR beta CDR3 regions were amplified from RNA transcripts. HTBI primers primed a first-round RT-PCR, and a second-round multiplex PCR followed. MiXCR, applied by TCRdb to the multiplex PCR reads, yields one record per CDR3 protein. The table records about 39,000 distinct CDR3 sequences, roughly 50% of them present only once. The material sequenced was peripheral blood. These receptors all come from an adult woman with stable Graves' hyperthyroidism.

J is TRBJ2-5 and V is TRBV24-1, with 9 positions matching TRBD1. Germline trimming cut 5 bases from V and 7 bases from J; bases unmatched to any gene: 10. The CDR3 extends over 15 amino acids. The germline CDR1 and CDR2 sequences are KGHDR and SFDVKD. The CDR3 reads CATSGNRGRGRTQYF. Here the CDR3 DNA reads TGTGCCACCAGTGGGAACAGGGGGCGTGGACGGACCCAGTACTTC.

By share of the sample, this clonotype is medium-sized (0.01 to 0.1%). CDR3 sequence reads: CASRLPGAGNTIYF. The CDR3 coding sequence is TGTGCCAGCAGGTTACCAGGGGCTGGAAACACCATATATTTT. The chain uses TRBV12-3 or TRBV12-4 and TRBJ1-3; the D gene is possibly TRBD1 (6 bases). The CDR3 is made up of 14 amino acids. V shed 6 bases and J shed 2 bases, with 11 bases lying between them.

Regarding this clonotype: The conserved phenylalanine or tryptophan is not found at the CDR3 terminus, so this likely reflects a read error. The chain carries TRBV10-2 and TRBJ1-1; TRBD1 agrees at 7 bases. V was pared by 3 bases and J by 3 bases, with 4 bases of the junction left unmatched. The CDR3 runs to 14 residues. The germline V gene encodes CDR1 WSHSY and CDR2 SAAADI. CDR3 region: CASSEGGQYTEAFS. The DNA for the CDR3 is TGCGCCAGCAGTGAAGGGGGACAGTACACTGAAGCTTTCTCT.

This clonotype was recorded many times. The chain joins TRBV5-1 to TRBJ2-2, with 8 bases identical to TRBD1. The V segment lost 4 bases and the J segment 2 bases; nucleotides outside the gene matches: 7. The CDR3 is made up of 16 amino acids. The germline V gene has CDR1 SGHRS and CDR2 YFSETQ. Here the CDR3 DNA reads TGCGCCAGCAGCCAACCCCAGGGGGCAAACACCGGGGAGCTGTTTTTT. The encoded protein is CASSQPQGANTGELFF.

The J gene is TRBJ1-2, the V gene TRBV24-1, with a tentative D call TRBD1 (6 bases). The CDR3 contains 12 residues. Trimming removed 5 bases at V and 5 bases at J, with 8 bases between. CDR1 is KGHDR and CDR2 is SFDVKD in the germline V gene. CDR3 residues: CATSGDTYGYTF. Here the CDR3 DNA reads TGTGCCACCAGTGGGGACACTTATGGCTACACCTTC.

This clonotype was seen repeatedly, ten times or more. The chain combines TRBV18 with TRBJ2-7; TRBD2 aligns across 11 bases. Germline assignment: CDR1 KGHSH and CDR2 LQKENI. This CDR3 comprises 17 residues. V was pared by 5 bases and J by 3 bases, with 12 bases of the junction left unmatched. This chain's CDR3 is CASSGPGASGRNYEQYF. As DNA, the CDR3 is TGTGCCAGCTCAGGACCGGGGGCTAGCGGGAGGAACTACGAGCAGTACTTC.

Ten or more counts support this clonotype. This chain uses TRBV7-9 with TRBJ1-2; D gene unclear. The V end lost 5 bases, the J end lost 0 bases, and 10 bases lay between the germline ends. Germline CDR1 is SEHNR and CDR2 is FQNEAQ (reference sequence). The CDR3 runs to 14 residues. CDR3 loop: CASSKGIANYGYTF. The CDR3 nucleotides read TGTGCCAGCAGCAAAGGGATAGCTAACTATGGCTACACCTTC.

J is TRBJ2-5 and V is TRBV28; 7 nucleotides align to TRBD1. Germline V lookup: CDR1 MDHEN, CDR2 SYDVKM. The CDR3 extends over 13 amino acids. V was clipped by 4 bases and J by 4 bases; unmatched bases: 3. In DNA, the CDR3 is TGTGCCAGCAGTTCACGACAGGGAGAGACCCAGTACTTC. Its translation is CASSSRQGETQYF.

This clonotype was recorded at least ten times. This chain links TRBV11-2 with TRBJ2-7; D remains unclear. Germline CDR1 and CDR2: SGHAT and FQNNGV. The germline V and J ends were trimmed by 5 bases and 1 base, with 15 bases remaining between them. The CDR3 totals 15 residues. The CDR3 DNA follows: TGTGCCAGCAGCCTCGCTTCGACGTATTCCTACGAGCAGTACTTC. As protein: CASSLASTYSYEQYF.

This clonotype has a handful of counts. This rearrangement joins TRBV7-9 to TRBJ1-1; no reliable D call. Germline CDR1 is SEHNR and CDR2 is FQNEAQ (reference sequence). The CDR3 runs to 13 residues. Trimming cost V 0 bases and J 7 bases, with 9 bases left between them. The CDR3 DNA is TGTGCCAGCAGCTTAGCGAGGTCCGTTGAAGCTTTCTTT. It specifies CASSLARSVEAFF.

This clonotype was picked up many times. The chain uses TRBV20-1 and TRBJ1-2; TRBD1 matches 10 bases. The CDR3 contains 15 residues. The germline V gene encodes CDR1 DFQATT and CDR2 SNEGSKA (reference sequence). V lost 6 bases, J lost 5 bases, and 12 bases stayed unmatched. The CDR3 DNA follows: TGCAGTGCCCCCAACACGGACAGGGGGTGGTATGGCTACACCTTC. Translating it yields CSAPNTDRGWYGYTF.

This clonotype counts as medium-sized. The V gene is TRBV10-3, the J gene TRBJ1-2; 7 nucleotides align to TRBD1. The V gene's germline CDR1 is ENHRY and CDR2 SYGVKD. V lost 10 bases to trimming and J lost 6 bases; unmatched junction nucleotides: 5. The CDR3 sequence is 11 residues long. In DNA, the CDR3 is TGTGCCACCAAGGGGGCGGATGGCTACACCTTC. This sequence encodes CATKGADGYTF.

The count of this clonotype is one. V and J are TRBV14 and TRBJ1-1, with D perhaps matching TRBD1 (5 bases). Germline CDR1 SGHDN, CDR2 FVKESK. Trimming took off 2 bases at V and 3 bases at J, with 16 bases between the two ends. This CDR3 has 16 amino acids. CDR3 in amino acids: CASSQRTAGLDTEAFF. In DNA, the CDR3 is TGTGCCAGCAGCCAACGAACGGCGGGGCTAGACACTGAAGCTTTCTTT.